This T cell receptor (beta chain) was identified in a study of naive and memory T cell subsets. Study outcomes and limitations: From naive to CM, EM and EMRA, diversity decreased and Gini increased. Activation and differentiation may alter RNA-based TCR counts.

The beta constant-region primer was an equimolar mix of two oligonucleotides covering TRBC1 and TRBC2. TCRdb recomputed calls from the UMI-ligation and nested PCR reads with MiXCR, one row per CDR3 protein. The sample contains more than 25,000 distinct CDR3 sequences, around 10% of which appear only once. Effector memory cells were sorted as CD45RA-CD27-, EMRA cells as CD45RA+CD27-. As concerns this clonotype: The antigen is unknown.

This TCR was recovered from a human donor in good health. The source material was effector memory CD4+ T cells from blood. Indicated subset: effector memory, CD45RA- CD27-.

The CDR3 coding sequence is TGTGCCAGCAGCCGAGGGGGGCAGGTGGTTGAAGCTTTCTTT. Its translation: CASSRGGQVVEAFF. The V call is TRBV12-3 or TRBV12-4, the J call TRBJ1-1; tentatively, D is TRBD1 (6 bases). The CDR3 loop spans 14 amino acids. Trimming pared 6 bases from V and 7 bases from J, leaving 18 bases between.